What follows describes a single T cell receptor beta chain. Its specificity is unknown. The CDR3 is made up of 13 amino acids. Germline CDR1 LNHDA, CDR2 SQIVND (reference sequence). Trimming shortened V by 6 bases and J by 0 bases, and 6 bases separated the two germline ends. The sample originates from a study of OX40 agonist ivuxolimab in advanced cancers. As for the study in general: Patients in dose escalation had liver, melanoma, kidney or head and neck cancers. General study points: Certain nonresponding patients likewise had low normalized T-cell clonal expansion. No antigen was identified for the clonally expanded peripheral T cells.

The repertoire was sequenced with immunoSEQ multiplex PCR; TCRdb's copy has only in-frame clones and lacks some. The table shows under 95,000 clones, with roughly 83% occurring only once. This sequence originates from an adult with an advanced solid tumor such as melanoma, head and neck, liver or kidney cancer. The sequenced sample was CD4+ or CD8+ T cells sorted from blood, obtained in a trial of the OX40 agonist ivuxolimab. The chain couples TRBV19 to TRBJ1-3; no definite D call. CDR3 bases: TGTGCCAGTAGCCTGATCTCTGGAAACACCATATATTTT. This encodes CASSLISGNTIYF. Using reference TRBV19 and TRBJ1-3 for the parts outside the CDR3, the full variable domain is DGGITQSPKYLFRKEGQNVTLSCEQNLNHDAMYWYRQDPGQGLRLIYYSQIVNDFQKGDIAEGYSVSREKKESFPLTVTSAQKNPTAFYLCASSLISGNTIYFGEGSWLTVV.